This T cell receptor beta chain was recovered during a study of CD8+ T cells in alopecia areata. On the study more broadly: Scalp area affected, as a percentage, set the severity score of treated patients.

Germline V CDR1 and CDR2: SGHRS, YFSETQ. The ends were cut back, 3 bases at V and 0 bases at J, with 12 bases in the middle. The CDR3 sequence is 15 residues long. Indicated treatment: oral pan-JAK inhibitor, 5-10 mg twice daily. In the case of this clone: Its antigen is not identified.

RNA, once extracted, was reverse transcribed into cDNA for use as the sequencing template. Assay: immunoSEQ multiplex PCR; the TCRdb copy retains only in-frame clones and omits some. The sample has about 220,000 clones, more than 45% seen once. Study-wide results and limits: Sequenced scalp T cells also include alphabeta T cells resident in normal skin.

The TCR originated in a human donor with alopecia areata. The rearrangement uses TRBV5-1 and TRBJ1-1; TRBD1 might be the D (5 bases). Sequencing used CD4+ T cells sorted from blood, obtained at week 4, from a patient treated with tofacitinib. The CDR3 region is CASSSRGGMNTEAFF. The CDR3 nucleotides are TGCGCCAGCAGCTCGAGGGGAGGAATGAACACTGAAGCTTTCTTT. The full variable domain, completed using reference TRBV5-1 and TRBJ1-1, is KAGVTQTPRYLIKTRGQQVTLSCSPISGHRSVSWYQQTPGQGLQFLFEYFSETQRNKGNFPGRFSGRQFSNSRSEMNVSTLELGDSALYLCASSSRGGMNTEAFFGQGTRLTVV.